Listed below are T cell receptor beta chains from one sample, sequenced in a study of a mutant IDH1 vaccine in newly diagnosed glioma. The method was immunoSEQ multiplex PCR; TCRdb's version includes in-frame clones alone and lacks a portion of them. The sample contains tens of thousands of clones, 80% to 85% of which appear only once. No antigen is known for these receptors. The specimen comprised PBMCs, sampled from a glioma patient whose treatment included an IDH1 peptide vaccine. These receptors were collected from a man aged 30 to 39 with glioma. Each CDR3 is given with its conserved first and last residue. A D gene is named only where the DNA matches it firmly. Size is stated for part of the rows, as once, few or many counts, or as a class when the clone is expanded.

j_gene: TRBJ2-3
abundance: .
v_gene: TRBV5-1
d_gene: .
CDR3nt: TGCGCCAGCAGCTTGACAGACCCCTCTAGCACAGATACGCAGTATTTT
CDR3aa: CASSLTDPSSTDTQYF

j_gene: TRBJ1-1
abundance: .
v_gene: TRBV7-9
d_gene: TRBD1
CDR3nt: TGTGCCAGCAGCCGAGCAGGGGACAGGGAAATCGCTGAAGCTTTCTTT
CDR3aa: CASSRAGDREIAEAFF

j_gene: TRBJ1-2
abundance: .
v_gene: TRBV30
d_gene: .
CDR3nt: TGTGCCTGGAGTGCAGGCGAGGGAGTCTATGGCTACACCTTC
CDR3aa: CAWSAGEGVYGYTF

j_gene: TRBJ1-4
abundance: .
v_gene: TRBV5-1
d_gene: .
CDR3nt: TGCGCCAGCAGCTTGGCAGGGGCCGGTGAAAAACTGTTTTTT
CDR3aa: CASSLAGAGEKLFF

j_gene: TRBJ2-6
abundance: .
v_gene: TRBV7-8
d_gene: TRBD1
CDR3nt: TGTGCCAGCAGCTTCGGACAGGGGGCCTCGAGGGCCAACGTCCTGACTTTC
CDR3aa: CASSFGQGASRANVLTF

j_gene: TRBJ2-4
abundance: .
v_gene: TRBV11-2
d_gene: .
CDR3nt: TGTGCCAGCAGCCCTACGCAGGGGAAAGCCAAAAACATTCAGTACTTC
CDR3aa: CASSPTQGKAKNIQYF

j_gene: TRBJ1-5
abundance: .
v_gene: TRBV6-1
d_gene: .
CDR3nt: TGCGCCAGCAGTGAGGGTGTCAATCAGCCCCAGCATTTT
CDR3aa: CASSEGVNQPQHF

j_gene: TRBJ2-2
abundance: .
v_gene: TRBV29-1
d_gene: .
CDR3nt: TGCAGCGTCGTACGGTTAACAGGGACATCAGCACCCGGGGAGCTGTTTTTT
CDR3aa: CSVVRLTGTSAPGELFF

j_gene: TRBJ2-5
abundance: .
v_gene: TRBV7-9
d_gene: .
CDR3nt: TGTGCCAGCAGCTTAGAACGGGAAAGGGAGACCCAGTACTTC
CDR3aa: CASSLERERETQYF

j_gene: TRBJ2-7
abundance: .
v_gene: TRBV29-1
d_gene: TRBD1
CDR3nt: TGCAGCGTTGACGGGTGGGACAGCGCTTACGAGCAGTACTTC
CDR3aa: CSVDGWDSAYEQYF

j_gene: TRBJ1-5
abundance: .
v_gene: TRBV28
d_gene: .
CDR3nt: TGTGCCCACGACGAGGGGCACCAGCCCCAGCATTTT
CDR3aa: CAHDEGHQPQHF

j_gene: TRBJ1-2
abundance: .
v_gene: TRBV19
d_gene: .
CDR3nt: TGTGCCAGTAGTATTGGTGAGGAGAGGTATGGCTACACCTTC
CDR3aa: CASSIGEERYGYTF

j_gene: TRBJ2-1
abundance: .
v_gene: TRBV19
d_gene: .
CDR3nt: TGTGCCACTACGGCGGGACAGTCCTACAATGAGCAGTTCTTC
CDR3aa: CATTAGQSYNEQFF

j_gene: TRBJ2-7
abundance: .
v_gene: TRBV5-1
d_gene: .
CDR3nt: TGCGCCAGCAGCTTGGGCCAGGGGTTCAACGAGCAGTACTTC
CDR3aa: CASSLGQGFNEQYF

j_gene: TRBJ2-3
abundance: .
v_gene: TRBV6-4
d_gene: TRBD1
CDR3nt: TGTGCCAGCAGTACCGGGACAGGGAACCTCTATACGCAGTATTTT
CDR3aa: CASSTGTGNLYTQYF

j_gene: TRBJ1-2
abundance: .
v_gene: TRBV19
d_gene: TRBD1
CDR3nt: TGTGCCAGTAGCCAACAAGGGGGCCCCAACTATGGCTACACCTTC
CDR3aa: CASSQQGGPNYGYTF

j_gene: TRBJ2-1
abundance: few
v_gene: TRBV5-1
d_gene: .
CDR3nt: TGCGCCAGCAGCTACCTATTTCGGGGGGCATCGATCTACAATGAGCAGTTCTTC
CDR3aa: CASSYLFRGASIYNEQFF

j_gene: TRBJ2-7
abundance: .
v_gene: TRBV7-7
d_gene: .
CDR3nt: TGTGCCAGCAGCTTTGGCCAGGGCAACTACGAGCAGTACTTC
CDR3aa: CASSFGQGNYEQYF

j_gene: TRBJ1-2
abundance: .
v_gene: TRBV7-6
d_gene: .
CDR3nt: TGTGCCAGCAGCGCCCTCCCAGGGAGGGGTAACTATGGCTACACCTTC
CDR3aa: CASSALPGRGNYGYTF

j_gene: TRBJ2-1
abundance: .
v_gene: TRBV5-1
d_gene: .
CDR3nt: TGCGCCAGCAGCTTGGAAGGTATGGAAACTTACAATGAGCAGTTCTTC
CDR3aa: CASSLEGMETYNEQFF

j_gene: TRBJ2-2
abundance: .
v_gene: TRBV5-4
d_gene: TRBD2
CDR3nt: TGTGCCAGCAGCCAAGATGGGGCGGGGGGGCCTAACACCGGGGAGCTGTTTTTT
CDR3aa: CASSQDGAGGPNTGELFF

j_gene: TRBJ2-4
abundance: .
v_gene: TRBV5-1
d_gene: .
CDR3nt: TGCGCCAGCAGCCTTGATGGTGGGGCGGCCAAAAACATTCAGTACTTC
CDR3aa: CASSLDGGAAKNIQYF

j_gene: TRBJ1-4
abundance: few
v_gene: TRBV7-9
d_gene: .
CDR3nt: TGTGCCAGCAGCTTAGACCCTGAAACCGAAAAACTGTTTTTT
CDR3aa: CASSLDPETEKLFF

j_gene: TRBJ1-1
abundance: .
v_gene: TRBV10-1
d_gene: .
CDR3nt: TGCGCCAGCAGTATCGCAACACAGGGGAACACTGAAGCTTTCTTT
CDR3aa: CASSIATQGNTEAFF

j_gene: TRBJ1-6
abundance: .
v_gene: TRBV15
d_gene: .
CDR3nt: TGTGCCACCAGCAGCTCCCCGTCCGCGAGCTCCTATAATTCACCCCTCCACTTT
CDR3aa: CATSSSPSASSYNSPLHF

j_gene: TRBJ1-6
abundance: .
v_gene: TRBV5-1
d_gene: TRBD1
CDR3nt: TGCGCCAGCAGATCGACAGGGGCATACTATCATTCACCCCTCCACTTT
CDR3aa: CASRSTGAYYHSPLHF

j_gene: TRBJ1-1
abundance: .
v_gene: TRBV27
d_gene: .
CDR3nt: TGTGCCAGCAGTTTATCCGGGCTTACTGAAGCTTTCTTT
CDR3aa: CASSLSGLTEAFF

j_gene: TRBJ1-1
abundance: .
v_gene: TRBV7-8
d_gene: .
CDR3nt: TGTGCCAGCACAAGGGAGGAAGAAACTGAAGCTTTCTTT
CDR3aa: CASTREEETEAFF

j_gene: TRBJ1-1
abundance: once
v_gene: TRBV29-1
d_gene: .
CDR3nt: TGCAGCGTTGAAGTTCTGAACACTGAAGCTTTCTTT
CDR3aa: CSVEVLNTEAFF

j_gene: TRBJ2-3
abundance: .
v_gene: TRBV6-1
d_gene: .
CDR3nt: TGTGCCAGCAAAACTACTAGCTTTAACACAGATACGCAGTATTTT
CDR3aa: CASKTTSFNTDTQYF

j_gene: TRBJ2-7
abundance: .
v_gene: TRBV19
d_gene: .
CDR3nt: TGTGCCAGTAGTGCAGGGGGGTCCTACGAGCAGTACTTC
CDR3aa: CASSAGGSYEQYF

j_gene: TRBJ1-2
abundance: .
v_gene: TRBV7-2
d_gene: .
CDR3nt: TGTGCCAGCAGCTTAGCGACAGTTTATGGCTACACCTTC
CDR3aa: CASSLATVYGYTF

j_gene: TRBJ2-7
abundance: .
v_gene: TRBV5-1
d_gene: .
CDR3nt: TGCGCCAGCAGCTTACAGGGAAGGAACTACGAGCAGTACTTC
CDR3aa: CASSLQGRNYEQYF

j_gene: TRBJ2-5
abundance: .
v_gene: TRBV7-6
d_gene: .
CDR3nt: TGTGCCAGCAGCTTAGCGCTACTTAGAAGGGGAAGACAAGAGACCCAGTACTTC
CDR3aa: CASSLALLRRGRQETQYF

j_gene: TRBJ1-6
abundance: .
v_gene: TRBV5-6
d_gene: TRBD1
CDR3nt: TGTGCCAGCAGCTTGTTGGGACAGGCGAATTCACCCCTCCACTTT
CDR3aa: CASSLLGQANSPLHF

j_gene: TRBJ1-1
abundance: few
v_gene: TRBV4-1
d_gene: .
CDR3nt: TGCGCCAGCAGCCAAGAACGGCGAAGTGAAGCTTTCTTT
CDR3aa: CASSQERRSEAFF

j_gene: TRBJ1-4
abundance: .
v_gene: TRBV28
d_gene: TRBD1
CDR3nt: TGTGCCAGCAGTTTACGGGACAGGGGTGAAAAACTGTTTTTT
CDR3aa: CASSLRDRGEKLFF

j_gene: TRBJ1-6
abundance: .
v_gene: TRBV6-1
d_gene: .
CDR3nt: TGTGCCAGCAGTGGTCGGCAGGGGAGTTCACCCCTCCACTTT
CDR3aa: CASSGRQGSSPLHF

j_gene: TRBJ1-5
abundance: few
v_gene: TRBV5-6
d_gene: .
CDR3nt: TGTGCCAGCAGCTTGGGGACGCGCGAGCCCCAGCATTTT
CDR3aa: CASSLGTREPQHF

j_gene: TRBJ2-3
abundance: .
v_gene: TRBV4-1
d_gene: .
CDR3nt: TGCGCCAGCAGCTTCAACGGACCGCTCGGAGATACGCAGTATTTT
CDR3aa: CASSFNGPLGDTQYF

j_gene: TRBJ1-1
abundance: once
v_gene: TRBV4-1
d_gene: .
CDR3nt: TGCGCCAGCAGCCCGCCGGGACGTTCGGGACACTCTGAAGCTTTCTTT
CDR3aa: CASSPPGRSGHSEAFF

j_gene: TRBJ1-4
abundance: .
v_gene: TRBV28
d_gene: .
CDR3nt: TGTGCCAGCAGTTTAGAGCCGATTAATGAAAAACTGTTTTTT
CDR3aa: CASSLEPINEKLFF

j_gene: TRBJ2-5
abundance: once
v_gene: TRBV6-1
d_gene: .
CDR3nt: TGTGCCAGCAGTGATTTAGGCAGAAAAGAGACCCAGTACTTC
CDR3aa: CASSDLGRKETQYF

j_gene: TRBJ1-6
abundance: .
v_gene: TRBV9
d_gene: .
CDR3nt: TGTGCCAGCAGCGTAGGGGCCCGACGGATTAATAATTCACCCCTCCACTTT
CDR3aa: CASSVGARRINNSPLHF

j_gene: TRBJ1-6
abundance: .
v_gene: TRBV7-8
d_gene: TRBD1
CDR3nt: TGTGCCAGCAGCCTCTTGGACAGGGTGGTTTCACCCCTCCACTTT
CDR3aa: CASSLLDRVVSPLHF

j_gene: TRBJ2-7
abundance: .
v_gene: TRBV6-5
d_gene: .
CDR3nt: TGTGCCAGCGCGTCGGCAGGGCAAAGCTCCTACGAGCAGTACTTC
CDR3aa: CASASAGQSSYEQYF

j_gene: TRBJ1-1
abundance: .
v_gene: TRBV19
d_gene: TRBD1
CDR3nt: TGTGCCAGTAGTGAAAAGACAGGGTCGAACACTGAAGCTTTCTTT
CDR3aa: CASSEKTGSNTEAFF

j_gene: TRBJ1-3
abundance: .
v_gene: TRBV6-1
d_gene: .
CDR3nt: TGTGCCAGCAGTGAACCGGCACGAACTGGAAACACCATATATTTT
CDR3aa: CASSEPARTGNTIYF

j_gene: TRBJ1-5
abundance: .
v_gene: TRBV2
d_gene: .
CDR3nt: TGTGCCAGCAGTGAGGGGGGGGACTATAGCAATCAGCCCCAGCATTTT
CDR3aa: CASSEGGDYSNQPQHF

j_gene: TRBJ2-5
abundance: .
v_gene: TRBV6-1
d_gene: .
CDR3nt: TGTGCCAGCAGTGATGAATGGTCGGGAACCGGGACGAAAAAGACCCAGTACTTC
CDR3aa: CASSDEWSGTGTKKTQYF

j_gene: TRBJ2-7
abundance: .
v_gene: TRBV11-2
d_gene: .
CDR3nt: TGTGCCAGCAGCCCACTTCGGTGGAATCCGTACGAGCAGTACTTC
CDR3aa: CASSPLRWNPYEQYF

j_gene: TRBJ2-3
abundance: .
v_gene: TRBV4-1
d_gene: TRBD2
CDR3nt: TGCGCCAGCAGCCATTACGCCGTTAGCGGGGGCACAGATACGCAGTATTTT
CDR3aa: CASSHYAVSGGTDTQYF

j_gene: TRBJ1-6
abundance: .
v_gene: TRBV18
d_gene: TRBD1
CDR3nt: TGTGCCAGCTCACCAACCGGGACAGTAGGTTCACCCCTCCACTTT
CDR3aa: CASSPTGTVGSPLHF

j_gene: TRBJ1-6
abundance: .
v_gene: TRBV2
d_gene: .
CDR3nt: TGTGCCAGCAGAGGGGAAGGCTATAATTCACCCCTCCACTTT
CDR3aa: CASRGEGYNSPLHF

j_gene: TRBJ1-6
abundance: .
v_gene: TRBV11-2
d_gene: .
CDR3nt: TGTGCCAGCAGCTTATTATCTGGAGAAAATTCACCCCTCCACTTT
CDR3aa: CASSLLSGENSPLHF

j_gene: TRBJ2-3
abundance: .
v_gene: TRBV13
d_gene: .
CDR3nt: TGTGCCAGCAGCTTAACAACAGATACGCAGTATTTT
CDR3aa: CASSLTTDTQYF

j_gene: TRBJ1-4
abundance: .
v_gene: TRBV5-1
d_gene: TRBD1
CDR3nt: TGCGCCAGCAGCCCCCAGGGACAGGGGGCTGGTGGTGAAAAACTGTTTTTT
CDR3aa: CASSPQGQGAGGEKLFF

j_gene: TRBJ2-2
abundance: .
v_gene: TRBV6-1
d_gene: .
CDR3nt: TGTGCCAGCAGTGAAACGATGGTGAACACCGGGGAGCTGTTTTTT
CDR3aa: CASSETMVNTGELFF

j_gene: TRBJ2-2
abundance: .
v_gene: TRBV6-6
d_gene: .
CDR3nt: TGTGCCAGCAGCAGCGAGGTGAACACCGGGGAGCTGTTTTTT
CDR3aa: CASSSEVNTGELFF

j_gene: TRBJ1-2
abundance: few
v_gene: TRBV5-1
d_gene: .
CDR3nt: TGCGCCAGCAGCTTGCGGCCGGGGGGTGTGGATGGCTACACCTTC
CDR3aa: CASSLRPGGVDGYTF